A selection of T cell receptor beta chains follows, all from one sample in a study of blood T cell repertoires in COVID-19. The method was immunoSEQ multiplex PCR; TCRdb's version includes in-frame clones alone and lacks a portion of them. The sample shows more than 95,000 clones, 85% to 90% of them seen only once. The specimen sequenced was peripheral blood. The receptors were sampled from a man in his forties or fifties with acute or convalescent COVID-19. The CDR3 runs from the conserved cysteine through the conserved F or W. D genes are given only for firm matches. A row's size may be missing; if present it is once, few, many or a size class.

D gene,J gene,clone size,V gene,CDR3 DNA,CDR3 protein
-,TRBJ2-3,-,TRBV7-2,TGTGCCAGCAGCTTTGGGGCAACTCGCACAGATACGCAGTATTTT,CASSFGATRTDTQYF
TRBD1,TRBJ1-4,once,TRBV19,TGTGCCAGTAGTCTTTCGGGACAGACTAATGAAAAACTGTTTTTT,CASSLSGQTNEKLFF
-,TRBJ2-1,-,TRBV2,TGTGCCAGCAGTGAGGAGAGCACCTACAATGAGCAGTTCTTC,CASSEESTYNEQFF
TRBD1,TRBJ2-7,-,TRBV5-1,TGCGCCAGCAACCAAGGACAGGGACCATACGAGCAGTACTTC,CASNQGQGPYEQYF
TRBD2,TRBJ2-7,-,TRBV5-5,TGTGCCAGCAGCTCCCTGACTAGCGGGGGCTACGAGCAGTACTTC,CASSSLTSGGYEQYF
TRBD1,TRBJ1-4,-,TRBV28,TGTGCCAGCAGCGCGCCGGGACAGACTAATGAAAAACTGTTTTTT,CASSAPGQTNEKLFF
-,TRBJ2-7,-,TRBV6-5,TGTGCCAGCAGTCATCCGGGAACCTACGAGCAGTACTTC,CASSHPGTYEQYF
-,TRBJ2-1,-,TRBV28,TGTGCCAGCAGTTCCGACAGCAGGGGCTCCTACAATGAGCAGTTCTTC,CASSSDSRGSYNEQFF
-,TRBJ1-2,-,TRBV23-1,TGCGCCAGCAGTCAAAGTCAGGGAAGCTACACCTTC,CASSQSQGSYTF
-,TRBJ1-3,-,TRBV7-9,TGTGCCAGCAGCTTAGCAGGCCTTGGGCGCACCATATATTTT,CASSLAGLGRTIYF
-,TRBJ2-3,-,TRBV7-2,TGTGCCAGCAGCTCGACAGGCTCCACAGATACGCAGTATTTT,CASSSTGSTDTQYF
TRBD1,TRBJ2-6,few,TRBV28,TGTGCCAGCAGTCCCTCCGGGACAGGAGTTCGGGCCAACGTCCTGACTTTC,CASSPSGTGVRANVLTF
TRBD2,TRBJ2-3,few,TRBV10-2,TGCGCCAGCAGTGACCCGACTAGCGGGAGCACAGATACGCAGTATTTT,CASSDPTSGSTDTQYF
TRBD2,TRBJ2-7,-,TRBV10-3,TGTGCCATCAGTACTAGCGGATCCTACGAGCAGTACTTC,CAISTSGSYEQYF
TRBD1,TRBJ2-2,-,TRBV6-2/TRBV6-3,TGTGCCAGCAGTTACTCCGGCAGGGGGACCGGGGAGCTGTTTTTT,CASSYSGRGTGELFF
-,TRBJ2-3,-,TRBV28,TGTGCCAGCAGGCCCGGAGTAGGAGACACAGATACGCAGTATTTT,CASRPGVGDTDTQYF
TRBD1,TRBJ2-7,-,TRBV4-1,TGCGCCAGCAGCCAACCCGACAGGGGAGCCTACGAGCAGTACTTC,CASSQPDRGAYEQYF
TRBD2,TRBJ2-1,-,TRBV24-1,TGTGCCACCAGTGACCTAGCGGGACCCTACAATGAGCAGTTCTTC,CATSDLAGPYNEQFF
TRBD2,TRBJ2-5,once,TRBV12-3/TRBV12-4,TGTGCCAGCAGGAAGCGGGAGGAGACCCAGTACTTC,CASRKREETQYF
-,TRBJ2-1,-,TRBV24-1,TGTGCCACCAGTGATGGCCCGTTGGGGAGCAATGAGCAGTTCTTC,CATSDGPLGSNEQFF
-,TRBJ1-2,-,TRBV2,TGTGCCAGCAGTGAATTGGCCCGCTCCTATGGCTACACCTTC,CASSELARSYGYTF
TRBD1,TRBJ2-7,-,TRBV5-1,TGCGCCAGCTACGACCCAGGGGGCCGCGACGAGCAGTACTTC,CASYDPGGRDEQYF
TRBD1,TRBJ1-1,-,TRBV7-3,TGTGCCAGCAGCTTTTTCCGGGACAGGGGGCTGAAGAACACTGAAGCTTTCTTT,CASSFFRDRGLKNTEAFF
TRBD2,TRBJ2-7,-,TRBV3-1/TRBV3-2,TGTGCCAGCAGCCAAGACGGAGCGGGATTTTTCCTCGAGCAGTACTTC,CASSQDGAGFFLEQYF
TRBD1,TRBJ1-5,-,TRBV3-1/TRBV3-2,TGTGCCAGCAGCCAGGGACAGTTTAGCAATCAGCCCCAGCATTTT,CASSQGQFSNQPQHF
TRBD1,TRBJ2-5,few,TRBV28,TGTGCCAGCAGTTGGACAGGGGGATGGCAAGAGACCCAGTACTTC,CASSWTGGWQETQYF
-,TRBJ1-4,-,TRBV19,TGTGCCAGTCAGGACAGAGAAAAACTGTTTTTT,CASQDREKLFF
-,TRBJ2-2,-,TRBV12-5,TGTGCTAGTGGCCCTGACAAGAAGAACACCGGGGAGCTGTTTTTT,CASGPDKKNTGELFF
TRBD2,TRBJ2-3,-,TRBV7-2,TGTGCCAGCAGCTTAGTGGGACTAGCGGACCCTACGCAGTATTTT,CASSLVGLADPTQYF
-,TRBJ2-2,-,TRBV29-1,TGCAGCGTTGCGGTCTCCCCCGCCGGGGAGCTGTTTTTT,CSVAVSPAGELFF
-,TRBJ1-2,-,TRBV28,TGTGCCAGCAACCGGGGAAACTATGGCTACACCTTC,CASNRGNYGYTF
TRBD1,TRBJ1-2,few,TRBV27,TGTGCCAGCAGTTTGAGGGACAGTTCCTATGGCTACACCTTC,CASSLRDSSYGYTF
TRBD2,TRBJ2-1,-,TRBV19,TGTGCCAGTACTCCCCTGGCGGGAGGGAGGAATGAGCAGTTCTTC,CASTPLAGGRNEQFF
TRBD1,TRBJ2-2,-,TRBV7-9,TGTGCCAGCAGCCCCCCGCGACAGGGGTTCACCGGGGAGCTGTTTTTT,CASSPPRQGFTGELFF
-,TRBJ2-7,once,TRBV6-1,TGTGCCAGCAGTGAAGGGGGGCTAGCAGGGTACGAGCAGTACTTC,CASSEGGLAGYEQYF
TRBD2,TRBJ2-7,-,TRBV7-8,TGTGCCAGCAGCTTTCTTGGACTAGCGGGAAGGGAAGAGCAGTACTTC,CASSFLGLAGREEQYF
-,TRBJ1-1,-,TRBV20-1,TGCAGTGCCCCCGGCAGGTTCGAAGCTTTCTTT,CSAPGRFEAFF
TRBD1,TRBJ2-7,-,TRBV5-1,TGCGCCAGCAGCTCCCTGGACAGGGGGCACGAGCAGTACTTC,CASSSLDRGHEQYF
TRBD1,TRBJ2-6,-,TRBV6-5,TGTGCCAGCAGTCCCGGGACAGCTGGGGCCAACGTCCTGACTTTC,CASSPGTAGANVLTF
TRBD1,TRBJ2-2,-,TRBV19,TGTGCCAGTAGTCCCTGGACAGGTAGTAATCCCGGGGAGCTGTTTTTT,CASSPWTGSNPGELFF
-,TRBJ2-7,-,TRBV27,TGTGCCAGCAGTTTAGTACAGGGATACGAGCAGTACTTC,CASSLVQGYEQYF
-,TRBJ2-7,-,TRBV7-8,TGTGCCAGCAGCTTAGGTACCTACGAGCAGTACTTC,CASSLGTYEQYF
-,TRBJ1-5,-,TRBV2,TGTGCCAGCAGTGGGGAGACCAACAATCAGCCCCAGCATTTT,CASSGETNNQPQHF
TRBD1,TRBJ1-1,-,TRBV18,TGTGCCAGCTCGACAGGGATGAACACTGAAGCTTTCTTT,CASSTGMNTEAFF
TRBD1,TRBJ1-1,-,TRBV11-2,TGTGCCAGCAGCCGTACAGGGGGGGACACTGAAGCTTTCTTT,CASSRTGGDTEAFF
-,TRBJ1-1,once,TRBV25-1,TGTGCCAGCAGTGAATGGGGGGAGAACACTGAAGCTTTCTTT,CASSEWGENTEAFF
TRBD2,TRBJ2-7,few,TRBV3-1/TRBV3-2,TGTGCCAGCAGCCTTCTAGCGGGACCGTCCTACGAGCAGTACTTC,CASSLLAGPSYEQYF
TRBD1,TRBJ2-3,-,TRBV7-6,TGTGCCAGCAGCTCCGGACAGGCTAGCACAGATACGCAGTATTTT,CASSSGQASTDTQYF